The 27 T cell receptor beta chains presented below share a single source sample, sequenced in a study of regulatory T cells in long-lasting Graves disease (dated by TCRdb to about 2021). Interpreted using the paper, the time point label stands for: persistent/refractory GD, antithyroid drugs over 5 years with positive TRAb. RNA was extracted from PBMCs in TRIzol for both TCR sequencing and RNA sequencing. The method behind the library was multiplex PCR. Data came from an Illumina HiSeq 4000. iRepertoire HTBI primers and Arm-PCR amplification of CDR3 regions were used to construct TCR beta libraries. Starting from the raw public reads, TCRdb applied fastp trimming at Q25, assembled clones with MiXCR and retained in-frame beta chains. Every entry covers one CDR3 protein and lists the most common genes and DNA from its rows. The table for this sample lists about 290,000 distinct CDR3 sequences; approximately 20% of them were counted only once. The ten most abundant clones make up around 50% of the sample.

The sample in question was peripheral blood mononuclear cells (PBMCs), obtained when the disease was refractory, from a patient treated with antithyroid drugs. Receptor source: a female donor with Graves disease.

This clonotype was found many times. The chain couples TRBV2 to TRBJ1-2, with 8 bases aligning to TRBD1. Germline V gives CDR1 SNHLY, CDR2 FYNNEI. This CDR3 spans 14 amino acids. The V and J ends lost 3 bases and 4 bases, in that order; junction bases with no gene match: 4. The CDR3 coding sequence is TGTGCCAGCAGTGACACGGGACAGGTCTATGGCTACACCTTC. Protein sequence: CASSDTGQVYGYTF.

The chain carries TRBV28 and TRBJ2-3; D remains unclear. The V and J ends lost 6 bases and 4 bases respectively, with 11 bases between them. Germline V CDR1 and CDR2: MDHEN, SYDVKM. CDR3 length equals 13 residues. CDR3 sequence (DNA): TGTGCCAGCAGGGCCCGGGCCCCAGATACGCAGTATTTT. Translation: CASRARAPDTQYF.

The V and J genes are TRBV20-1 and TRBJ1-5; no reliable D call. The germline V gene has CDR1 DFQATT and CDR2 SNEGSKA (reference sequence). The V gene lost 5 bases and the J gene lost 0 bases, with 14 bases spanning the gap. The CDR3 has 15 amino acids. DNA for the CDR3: TGCAGTGCTCCCCCGGAAGGATATAGCAATCAGCCCCAGCATTTT. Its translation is CSAPPEGYSNQPQHF.

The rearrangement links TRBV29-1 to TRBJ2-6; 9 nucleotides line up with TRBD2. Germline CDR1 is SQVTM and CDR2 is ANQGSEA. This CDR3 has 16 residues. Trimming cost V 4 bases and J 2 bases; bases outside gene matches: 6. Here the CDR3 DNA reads TGCAGCGTTGTCTCTAGCGGGAAGGCTGGGGCCAACGTCCTGACTTTC. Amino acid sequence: CSVVSSGKAGANVLTF.

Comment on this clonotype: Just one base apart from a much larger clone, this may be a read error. The CDR3 DNA sequence: TGTGCCAGCAGATACACCGGGACAGGGAAGACTGGAGCTTTCTTT. This sequence encodes CASRYTGTGKTGAFF. The V and J genes are TRBV2 and TRBJ1-1; TRBD1 aligns across 9 bases. Looked up from germline, CDR1 is SNHLY and CDR2 is FYNNEI. The CDR3 has 15 amino acids. Supplemented by reference TRBV2 and TRBJ1-1, the full variable domain reads EPEVTQTPSHQVTQMGQEVILRCVPISNHLYFYWYRQILGQKVEFLVSFYNNEISEKSEIFDDQFSVERPDGSNFTLKIRSTKLEDSAMYFCASRYTGTGKTGAFFGQGTRLTVV.

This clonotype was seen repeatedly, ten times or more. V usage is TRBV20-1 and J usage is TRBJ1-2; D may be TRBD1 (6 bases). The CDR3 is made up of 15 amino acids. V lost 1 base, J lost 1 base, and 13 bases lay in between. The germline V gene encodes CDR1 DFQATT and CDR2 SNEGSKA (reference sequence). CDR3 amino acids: CSARVPGVDNYGYTF. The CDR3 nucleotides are TGCAGTGCTAGAGTACCAGGGGTGGATAACTATGGCTACACCTTC.

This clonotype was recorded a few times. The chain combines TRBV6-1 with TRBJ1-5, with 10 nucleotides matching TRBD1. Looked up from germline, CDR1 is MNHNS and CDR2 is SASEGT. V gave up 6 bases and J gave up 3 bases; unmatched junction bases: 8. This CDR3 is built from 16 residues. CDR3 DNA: TGTGCCAGCAGAGGGGGGACAGGGGTCTTCAATCAGCCCCAGCATTTT. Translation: CASRGGTGVFNQPQHF.

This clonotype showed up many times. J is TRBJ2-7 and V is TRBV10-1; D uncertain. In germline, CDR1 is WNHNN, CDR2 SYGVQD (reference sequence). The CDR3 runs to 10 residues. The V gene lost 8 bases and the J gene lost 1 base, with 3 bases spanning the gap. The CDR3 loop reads CASWSYEQYF. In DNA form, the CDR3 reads TGCGCCAGCTGGTCCTACGAGCAGTACTTC.

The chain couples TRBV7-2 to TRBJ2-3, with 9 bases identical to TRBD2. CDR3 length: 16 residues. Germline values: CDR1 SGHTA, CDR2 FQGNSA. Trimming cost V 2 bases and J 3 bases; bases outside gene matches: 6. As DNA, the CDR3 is TGTGCCAGCAGCTTAATAGCGGGAGACAGTACAGATACGCAGTATTTT. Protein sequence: CASSLIAGDSTDTQYF.

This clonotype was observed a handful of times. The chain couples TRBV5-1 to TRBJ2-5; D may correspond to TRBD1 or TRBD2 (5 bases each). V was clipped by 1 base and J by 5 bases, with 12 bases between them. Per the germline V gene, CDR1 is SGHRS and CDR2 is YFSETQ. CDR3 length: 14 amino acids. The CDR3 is CASSLRGATETQYF. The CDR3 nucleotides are TGCGCCAGCAGCTTGAGAGGGGCGACTGAGACCCAGTACTTC.

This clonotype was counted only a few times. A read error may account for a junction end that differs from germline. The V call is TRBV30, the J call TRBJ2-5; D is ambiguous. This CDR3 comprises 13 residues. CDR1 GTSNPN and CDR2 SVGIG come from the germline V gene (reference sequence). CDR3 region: CAWSVRDGQTRYF. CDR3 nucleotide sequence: TGTGCCTGGAGTGTACGAGACGGTCAGACCCGGTACTTC.

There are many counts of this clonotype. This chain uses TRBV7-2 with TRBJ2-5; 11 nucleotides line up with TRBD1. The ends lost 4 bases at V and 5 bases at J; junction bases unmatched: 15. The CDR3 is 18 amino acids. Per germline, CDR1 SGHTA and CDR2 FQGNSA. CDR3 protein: CASSSVWTGGSYGETQYF. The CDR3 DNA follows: TGTGCCAGCAGCTCGGTCTGGACAGGGGGCTCGTACGGGGAGACCCAGTACTTC.

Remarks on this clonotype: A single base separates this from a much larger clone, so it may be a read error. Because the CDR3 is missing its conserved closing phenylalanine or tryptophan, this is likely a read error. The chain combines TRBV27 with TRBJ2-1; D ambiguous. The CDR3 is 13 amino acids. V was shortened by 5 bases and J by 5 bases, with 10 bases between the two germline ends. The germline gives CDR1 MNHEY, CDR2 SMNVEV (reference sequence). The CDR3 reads CASSGSLNNEQFS. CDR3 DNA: TGTGCCAGCAGTGGAAGCCTAAACAATGAGCAGTTCTCC.

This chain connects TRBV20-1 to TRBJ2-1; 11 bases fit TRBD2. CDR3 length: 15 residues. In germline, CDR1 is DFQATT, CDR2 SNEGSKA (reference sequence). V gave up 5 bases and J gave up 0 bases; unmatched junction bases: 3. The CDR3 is CSAPGLAASYNEQFF. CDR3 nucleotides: TGCAGTGCTCCGGGACTAGCGGCCTCCTACAATGAGCAGTTCTTC.

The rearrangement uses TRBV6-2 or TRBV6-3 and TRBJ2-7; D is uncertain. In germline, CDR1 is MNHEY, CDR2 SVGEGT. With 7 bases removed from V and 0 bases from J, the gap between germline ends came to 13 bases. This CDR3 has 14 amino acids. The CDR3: CASKKSGSSYEQYF. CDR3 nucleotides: TGTGCCAGCAAGAAGTCCGGGTCCTCCTACGAGCAGTACTTC.

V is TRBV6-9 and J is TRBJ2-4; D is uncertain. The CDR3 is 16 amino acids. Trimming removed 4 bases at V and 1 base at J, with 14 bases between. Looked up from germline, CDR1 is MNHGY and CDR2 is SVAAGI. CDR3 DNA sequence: TGTGCCAGCAGTTCGCTTTCCCGCAGCGCCAAAAACATTCAGTACTTC. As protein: CASSSLSRSAKNIQYF.

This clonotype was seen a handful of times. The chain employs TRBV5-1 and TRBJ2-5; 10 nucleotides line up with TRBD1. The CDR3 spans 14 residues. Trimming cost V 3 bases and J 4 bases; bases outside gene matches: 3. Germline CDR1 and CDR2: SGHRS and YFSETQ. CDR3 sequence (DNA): TGCGCCAGCAGCTCCTGGACAGGGGGAGAGACCCAGTACTTC. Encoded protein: CASSSWTGGETQYF.

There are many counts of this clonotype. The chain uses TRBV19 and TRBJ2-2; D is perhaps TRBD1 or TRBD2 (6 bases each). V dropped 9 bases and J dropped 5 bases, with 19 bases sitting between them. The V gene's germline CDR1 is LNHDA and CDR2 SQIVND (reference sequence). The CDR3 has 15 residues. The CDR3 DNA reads TGTGCCAGCAGTTTAGGGGGGACCTTAACCGGGGAGCTGTTTTTT. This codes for CASSLGGTLTGELFF.

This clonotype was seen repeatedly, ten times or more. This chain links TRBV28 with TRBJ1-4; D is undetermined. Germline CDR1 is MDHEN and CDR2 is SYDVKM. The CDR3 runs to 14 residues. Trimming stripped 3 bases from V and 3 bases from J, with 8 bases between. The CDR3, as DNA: TGTGCCAGCAGTTTTGAGGGAGCTAATGAAAAACTGTTTTTT. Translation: CASSFEGANEKLFF.

The CDR3 DNA follows: TGTGCCAGCAGCTTAGAGTGGCTAGGGGCCAACTTCAACACCGGGGAGCTGTTTTTT. It yields the protein CASSLEWLGANFNTGELFF. This chain links TRBV7-8 with TRBJ2-2; D might be TRBD1 (5 bases). CDR3 size: 19 residues. V gave up 1 base and J gave up 2 bases, with 20 bases separating them. The germline CDR1 and CDR2 sequences are SGHVS and FQNEAQ.

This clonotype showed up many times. The CDR3 reads CASSRTSLEQYF. The CDR3 DNA sequence: TGTGCCAGCAGTAGGACTAGCCTCGAGCAGTACTTC. V and J are TRBV2 and TRBJ2-7, with TRBD2 matching 8 bases. CDR3 size: 12 residues. V dropped 5 bases and J dropped 6; count of bases not matched to a gene: 3. From germline, CDR1 is SNHLY and CDR2 FYNNEI.

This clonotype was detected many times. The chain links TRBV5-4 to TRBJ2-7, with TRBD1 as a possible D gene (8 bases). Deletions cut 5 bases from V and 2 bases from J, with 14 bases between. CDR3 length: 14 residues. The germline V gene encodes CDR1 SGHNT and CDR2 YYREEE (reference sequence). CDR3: CASRRETGAYEQYF. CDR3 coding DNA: TGTGCCAGCAGGCGGGAGACAGGGGCCTACGAGCAGTACTTC.

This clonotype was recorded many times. CDR3: CAWSPTAVYGYTF. The CDR3 nucleotides are TGTGCCTGGAGCCCCACCGCAGTCTATGGCTACACCTTC. The chain carries TRBV30 and TRBJ1-2; D gene unclear. The germline gives CDR1 GTSNPN, CDR2 SVGIG (reference sequence). V was pared by 3 bases and J by 4 bases, with 12 bases between. The CDR3 length is 13 residues. Together with reference TRBV30 and TRBJ1-2, the CDR3 gives the full variable domain: SQTIHQWPATLVQPVGSPLSLECTVEGTSNPNLYWYRQAAGRGLQLLFYSVGIGQISSEVPQNLSASRPQDRQFILSSKKLLLSDSGFYLCAWSPTAVYGYTFGSGTRLTVV.

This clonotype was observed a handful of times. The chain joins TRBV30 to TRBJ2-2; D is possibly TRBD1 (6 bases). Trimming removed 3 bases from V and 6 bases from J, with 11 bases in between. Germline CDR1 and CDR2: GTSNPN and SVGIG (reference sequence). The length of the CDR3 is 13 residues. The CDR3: CAWRGNRAGELFF. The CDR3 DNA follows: TGTGCCTGGAGGGGAAACAGGGCCGGGGAGCTGTTTTTT.

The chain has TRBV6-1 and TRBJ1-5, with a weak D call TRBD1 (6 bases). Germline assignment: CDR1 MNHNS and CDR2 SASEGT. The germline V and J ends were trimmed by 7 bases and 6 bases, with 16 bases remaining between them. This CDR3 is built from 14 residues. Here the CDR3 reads CASIAAVGAQPQHF. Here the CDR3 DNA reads TGTGCCAGCATCGCGGCCGTGGGGGCTCAGCCCCAGCATTTT.

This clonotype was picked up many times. The CDR3 DNA sequence: TGTGCCAGTGGGACAGGGGGCTGGCAGCCCCAGCATTTT. Protein sequence: CASGTGGWQPQHF. The chain carries TRBV19 and TRBJ1-5; 12 bases line up with TRBD1. There are 13 residues in the CDR3. Germline V lookup: CDR1 LNHDA, CDR2 SQIVND (reference sequence). After removal of 8 bases from V and 7 bases from J, the junction contained 3 bases not matched to a gene. The whole variable domain, remainder taken from reference TRBV19 and TRBJ1-5, is DGGITQSPKYLFRKEGQNVTLSCEQNLNHDAMYWYRQDPGQGLRLIYYSQIVNDFQKGDIAEGYSVSREKKESFPLTVTSAQKNPTAFYLCASGTGGWQPQHFGDGTRLSIL.

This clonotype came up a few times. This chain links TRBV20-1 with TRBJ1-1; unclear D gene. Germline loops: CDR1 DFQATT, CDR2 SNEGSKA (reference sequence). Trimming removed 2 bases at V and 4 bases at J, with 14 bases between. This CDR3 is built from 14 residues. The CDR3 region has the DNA TGCAGTGCTAGAATAACGCGGGTTGGCACTGAAGCTTTCTTT. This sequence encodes CSARITRVGTEAFF.